The clone carrying this TCR beta chain was counted between two and nine times. Antigen unknown. This sample is part of a study of identical twins. The study's findings and limits: Analyses of zero insertions could be partly confounded by invariant MAIT and iNKT cells. The models gave estimates that fell short of the out-of-frame TCR alpha sharing seen in monozygotic twins.

Trimming took off 2 bases at V and 7 bases at J, with 14 bases between the two ends. This CDR3 contains 14 residues. Germline V gene sequence: CDR1 MNHEY, CDR2 SMNVEV (reference sequence). Healthy Caucasians alone served as donors. Each CDR3 protein is one row after TCRdb ran MiXCR on the 5' RACE reads. The sample shows 250,000 or so distinct CDR3 sequences, about 13% of them seen only once. This sample was also put to use in a study of yellow fever vaccine responses in identical twins. That publication notes: After vaccination, twins' T cell response reportedly seemed partly convergent, partly personalized.

This chain links TRBV27 with TRBJ1-2; D is perhaps TRBD1 (5 bases). The source is a woman in her late teens or twenties in good health. Sequencing was done on a sample of memory (CD45RO+) T cells sorted from blood. The CDR3 is CASSLRGQGGGYTF. CDR3 in DNA: TGTGCCAGCAGTTTACGGGGTCAGGGCGGTGGCTACACCTTC.